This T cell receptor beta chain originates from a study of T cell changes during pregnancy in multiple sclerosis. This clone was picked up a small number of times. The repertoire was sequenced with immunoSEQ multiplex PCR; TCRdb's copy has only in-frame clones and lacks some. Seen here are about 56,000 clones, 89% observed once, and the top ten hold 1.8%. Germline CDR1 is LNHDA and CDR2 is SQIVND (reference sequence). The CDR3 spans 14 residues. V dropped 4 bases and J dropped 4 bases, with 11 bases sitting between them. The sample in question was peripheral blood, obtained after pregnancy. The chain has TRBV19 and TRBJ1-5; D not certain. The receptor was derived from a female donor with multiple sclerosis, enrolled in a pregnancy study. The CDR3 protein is CASSTRHRNQPQHF. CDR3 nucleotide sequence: TGTGCCAGTAGTACCCGGCACAGAAATCAGCCCCAGCATTTT.